This T cell receptor (beta chain) was retrieved from a study of T cell changes during pregnancy in multiple sclerosis (dated by TCRdb to between 2017 and 2020). Some background on the complete study: Changes in the T cell repertoire over the course of pregnancy were examined in this study in women with multiple sclerosis.

A note on this clone: Which antigen it targets is not known. One base away there is no much larger clone; base qualities are not given.

Libraries were prepared through the immunoSEQ multiplex PCR assay. This is the immuneACCESS table as TCRdb keeps it, with only in-frame sequences that have V and J called. A part of the clones is gone; compared with another copy, unresolved V genes explain less than half, and the rest is unexplained. This sample has more than 50,000 clones in its table, and around 94% of those were observed once. Roughly 2.4% of the sample lies in the top ten. The TCR was taken from a female donor with multiple sclerosis, enrolled in a pregnancy study. The source material was CD8+ T cells from peripheral blood mononuclear cells, sampled after pregnancy.

The CDR3 region: CASKTGGGGQPQHF. The DNA reads TGTGCCAGCAAAACGGGGGGAGGGGGTCAGCCCCAGCATTTT. The sequence links TRBV10-3 to TRBJ1-5; TRBD1 is a weak D gene call, 6 bases matching. The CDR3 starts with the cysteine, ends with the phenylalanine, and has 14 residues. Only the CDR3 region is kept as DNA, spanning 42 bases read in frame from base 1. Per the germline V gene, ENHRY is the CDR1 and SYGVKD is the CDR2. Trimming takes 10 bases from V and 6 bases from J, and the germline ends sit 19 bases apart.